This T cell receptor beta chain comes out of a study of blood T cell repertoires in COVID-19. Study-level information: The samples span acute and convalescent COVID-19 from the United States, Italy and Spain.

The CDR3 runs to 21 residues. The V gene's germline CDR1 is LGHNA and CDR2 YSLEER. The trim removed 2 bases at V and 2 bases at J, leaving 19 bases unmatched. Data came from immunoSEQ multiplex PCR; TCRdb stores just in-frame clones and leaves some out. The sample contains some 83,000 clones, about 80% of which appear only once. Sequenced material: peripheral blood. The TCR sequence derives from a man between 50 and 59 years old with acute or convalescent COVID-19. The chain is built from TRBV4-3 and TRBJ2-3, with 10 bases lining up with TRBD2. This CDR3 is CASSQFFGAGLLAGSTDTQYF. Here the CDR3 DNA reads TGCGCCAGCAGCCAATTCTTCGGCGCGGGACTACTAGCGGGGTCCACAGATACGCAGTATTTT.